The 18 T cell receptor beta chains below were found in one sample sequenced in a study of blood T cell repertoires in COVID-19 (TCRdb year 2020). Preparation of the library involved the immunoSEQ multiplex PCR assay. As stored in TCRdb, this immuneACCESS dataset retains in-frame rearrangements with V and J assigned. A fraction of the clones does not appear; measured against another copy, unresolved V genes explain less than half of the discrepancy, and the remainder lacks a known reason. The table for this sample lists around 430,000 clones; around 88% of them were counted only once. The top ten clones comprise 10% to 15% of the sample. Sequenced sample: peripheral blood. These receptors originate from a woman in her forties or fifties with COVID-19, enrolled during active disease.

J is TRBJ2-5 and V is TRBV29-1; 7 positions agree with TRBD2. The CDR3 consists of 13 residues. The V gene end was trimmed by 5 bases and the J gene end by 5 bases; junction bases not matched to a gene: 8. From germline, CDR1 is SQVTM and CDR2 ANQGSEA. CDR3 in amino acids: CSVRAGPGETQYF. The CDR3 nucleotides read TGCAGCGTTCGAGCGGGGCCTGGGGAGACCCAGTACTTC.

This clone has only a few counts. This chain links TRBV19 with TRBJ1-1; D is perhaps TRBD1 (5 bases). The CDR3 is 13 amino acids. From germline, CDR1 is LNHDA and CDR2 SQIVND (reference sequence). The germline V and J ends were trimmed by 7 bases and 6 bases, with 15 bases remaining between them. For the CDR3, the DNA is TGTGCCAGTATGAATATGGGGGAGGCTGAAGCTTTCTTT. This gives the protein CASMNMGEAEAFF.

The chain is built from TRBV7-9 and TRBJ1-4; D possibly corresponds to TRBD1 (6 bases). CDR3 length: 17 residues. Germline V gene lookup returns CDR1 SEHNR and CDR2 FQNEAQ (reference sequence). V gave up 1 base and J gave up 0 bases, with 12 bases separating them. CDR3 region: CASSLGRNRATNEKLFF. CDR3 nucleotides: TGTGCCAGCAGCTTAGGGCGGAACAGGGCAACTAATGAAAAACTGTTTTTT. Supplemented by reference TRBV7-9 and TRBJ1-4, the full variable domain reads DTGVSQNPRHKITKRGQNVTFRCDPISEHNRLYWYRQTLGQGPEFLTYFQNEAQLEKSRLLSDRFSAERPKGSFSTLEIQRTEQGDSAMYLCASSLGRNRATNEKLFFGSGTQLSVL.

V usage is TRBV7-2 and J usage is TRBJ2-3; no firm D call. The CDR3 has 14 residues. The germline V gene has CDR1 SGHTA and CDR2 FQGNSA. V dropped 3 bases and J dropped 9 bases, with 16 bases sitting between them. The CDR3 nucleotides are TGTGCCAGCAGCTTGGATTTCGTGGCGGTCACGCAGTATTTT. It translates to CASSLDFVAVTQYF.

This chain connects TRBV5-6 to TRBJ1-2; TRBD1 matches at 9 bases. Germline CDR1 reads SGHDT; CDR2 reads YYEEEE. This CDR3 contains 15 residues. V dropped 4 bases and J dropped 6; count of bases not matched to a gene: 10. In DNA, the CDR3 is TGTGCCAGCAGCCTAGGCCCCGGGACAGGGAATGGCTACACCTTC. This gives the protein CASSLGPGTGNGYTF.

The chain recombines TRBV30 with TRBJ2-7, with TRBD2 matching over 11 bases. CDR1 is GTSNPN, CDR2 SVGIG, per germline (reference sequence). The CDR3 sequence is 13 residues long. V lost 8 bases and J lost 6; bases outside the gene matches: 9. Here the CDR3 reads CAGRLAGLTEQYF. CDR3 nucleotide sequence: TGTGCCGGAAGACTAGCGGGGCTTACCGAGCAGTACTTC. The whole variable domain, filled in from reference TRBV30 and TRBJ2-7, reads SQTIHQWPATLVQPVGSPLSLECTVEGTSNPNLYWYRQAAGRGLQLLFYSVGIGQISSEVPQNLSASRPQDRQFILSSKKLLLSDSGFYLCAGRLAGLTEQYFGPGTRLTVT.

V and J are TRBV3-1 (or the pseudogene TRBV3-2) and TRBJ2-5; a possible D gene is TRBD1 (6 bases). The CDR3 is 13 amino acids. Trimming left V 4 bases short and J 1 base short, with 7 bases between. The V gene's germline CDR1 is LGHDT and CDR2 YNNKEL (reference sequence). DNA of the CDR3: TGTGCCAGCAGCCGGGGGCTCCAAGAGACCCAGTACTTC. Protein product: CASSRGLQETQYF.

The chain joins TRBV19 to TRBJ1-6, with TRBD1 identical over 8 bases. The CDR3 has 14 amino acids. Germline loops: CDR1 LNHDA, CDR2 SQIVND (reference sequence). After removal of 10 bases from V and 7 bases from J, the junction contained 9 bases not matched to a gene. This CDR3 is CATLGTGSNSPLHF. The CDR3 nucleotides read TGTGCCACTCTGGGGACAGGTTCGAATTCACCCCTCCACTTT.

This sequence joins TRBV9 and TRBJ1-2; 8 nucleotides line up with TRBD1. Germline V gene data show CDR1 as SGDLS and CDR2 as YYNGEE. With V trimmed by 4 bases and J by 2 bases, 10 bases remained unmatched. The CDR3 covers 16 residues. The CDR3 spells CASSPHGTGENYGYTF. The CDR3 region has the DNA TGTGCCAGCAGCCCCCACGGGACAGGCGAAAACTATGGCTACACCTTC.

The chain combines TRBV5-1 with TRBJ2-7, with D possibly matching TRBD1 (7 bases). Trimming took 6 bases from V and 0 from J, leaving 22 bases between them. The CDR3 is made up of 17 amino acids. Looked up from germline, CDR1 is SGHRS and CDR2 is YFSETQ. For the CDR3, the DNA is TGCGCCAGCACCGATCTAACCCAGGGGGGCCACTCCTACGAGCAGTACTTC. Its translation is CASTDLTQGGHSYEQYF.

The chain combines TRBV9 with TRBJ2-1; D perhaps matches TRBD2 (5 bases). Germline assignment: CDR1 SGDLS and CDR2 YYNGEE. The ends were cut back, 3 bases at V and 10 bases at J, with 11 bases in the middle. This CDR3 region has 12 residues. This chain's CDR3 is CASSGLAGEQFF. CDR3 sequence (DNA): TGTGCCAGCAGCGGCCTAGCTGGGGAGCAGTTCTTC.

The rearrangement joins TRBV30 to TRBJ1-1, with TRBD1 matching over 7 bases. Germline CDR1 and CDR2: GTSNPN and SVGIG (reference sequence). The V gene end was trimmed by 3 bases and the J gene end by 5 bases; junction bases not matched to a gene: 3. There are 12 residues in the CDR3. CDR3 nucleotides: TGTGCCTGGAGCGACAGGGAAACTGAAGCTTTCTTT. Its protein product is CAWSDRETEAFF.

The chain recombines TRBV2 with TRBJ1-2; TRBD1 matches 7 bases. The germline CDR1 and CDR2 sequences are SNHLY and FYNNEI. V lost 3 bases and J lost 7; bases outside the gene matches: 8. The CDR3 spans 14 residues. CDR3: CASSETKGARGYTF. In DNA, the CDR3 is TGTGCCAGCAGTGAGACAAAGGGGGCGCGTGGCTACACCTTC. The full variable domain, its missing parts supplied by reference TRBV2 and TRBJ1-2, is EPEVTQTPSHQVTQMGQEVILRCVPISNHLYFYWYRQILGQKVEFLVSFYNNEISEKSEIFDDQFSVERPDGSNFTLKIRSTKLEDSAMYFCASSETKGARGYTFGSGTRLTVV.

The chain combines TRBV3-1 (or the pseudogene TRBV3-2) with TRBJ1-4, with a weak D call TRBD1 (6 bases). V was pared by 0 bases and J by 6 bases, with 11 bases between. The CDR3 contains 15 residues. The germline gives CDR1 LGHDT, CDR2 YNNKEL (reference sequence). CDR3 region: CASSQDQQGYEKLFF. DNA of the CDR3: TGTGCCAGCAGCCAAGATCAACAGGGATATGAAAAACTGTTTTTT.

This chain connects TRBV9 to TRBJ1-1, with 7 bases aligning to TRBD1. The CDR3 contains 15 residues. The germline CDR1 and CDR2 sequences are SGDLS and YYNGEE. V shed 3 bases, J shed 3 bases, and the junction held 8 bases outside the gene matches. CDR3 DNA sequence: TGTGCCAGCAGCGCAAGGGGGCGAGGCGACACTGAAGCTTTCTTT. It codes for CASSARGRGDTEAFF.

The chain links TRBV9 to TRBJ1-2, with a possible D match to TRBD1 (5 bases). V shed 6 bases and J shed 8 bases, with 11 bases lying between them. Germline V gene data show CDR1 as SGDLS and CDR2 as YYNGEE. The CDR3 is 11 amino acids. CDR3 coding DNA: TGTGCCAGCAAACGGGGGGACGGCTACACCTTC. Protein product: CASKRGDGYTF.

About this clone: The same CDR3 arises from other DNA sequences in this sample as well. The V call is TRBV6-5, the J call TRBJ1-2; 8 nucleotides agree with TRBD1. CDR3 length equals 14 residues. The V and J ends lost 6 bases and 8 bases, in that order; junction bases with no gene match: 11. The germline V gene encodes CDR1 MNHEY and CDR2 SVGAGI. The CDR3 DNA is TGTGCCAGCAGCTACATCGGACAGGGCGGGGGCTACACCTTC. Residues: CASSYIGQGGGYTF.

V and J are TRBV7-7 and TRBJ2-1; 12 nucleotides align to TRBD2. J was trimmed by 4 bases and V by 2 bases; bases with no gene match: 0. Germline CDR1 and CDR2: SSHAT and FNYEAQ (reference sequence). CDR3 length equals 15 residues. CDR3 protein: CASSLTSGGYNEQFF. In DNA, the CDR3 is TGTGCCAGCAGCTTAACTAGCGGGGGGTACAATGAGCAGTTCTTC. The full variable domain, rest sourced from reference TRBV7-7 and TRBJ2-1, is GAGVSQSPRYKVTKRGQDVTLRCDPISSHATLYWYQQALGQGPEFLTYFNYEAQPDKSGLPSDRFSAERPEGSISTLTIQRTEQRDSAMYRCASSLTSGGYNEQFFGPGTRLTVL.